This is a list of T cell receptor beta chains from one sample in a study of T cell responses to AZD1222 COVID-19 vaccine. Data came from immunoSEQ multiplex PCR; TCRdb stores just in-frame clones and leaves some out. Of 170,000 or so clones listed, just under 95% are singletons. This specimen was peripheral blood, taken on day 0 of AZD1222 vaccination. These receptors were obtained from an adult in good health. Both conserved end residues are trimmed from each CDR3.

v_call: TRBV18; j_call: TRBJ1-1; cdr3_aa: ASEGTTEAF
v_call: TRBV27; j_call: TRBJ2-7; cdr3_aa: ASRQKRGFYEQY
v_call: TRBV28; j_call: TRBJ2-7; cdr3_aa: ASSLDLAGGPEYEQY
v_call: TRBV2; j_call: TRBJ2-5; cdr3_aa: ASSDTSEETQY
v_call: TRBV9; j_call: TRBJ1-6; cdr3_aa: ASSVGVGTGSYNSPLH
v_call: TRBV30; j_call: TRBJ1-5; cdr3_aa: AWSVQQNQPQH
v_call: TRBV11-3; j_call: TRBJ2-5; cdr3_aa: ASSLGGVAIETQY
v_call: TRBV5-1; j_call: TRBJ2-4; cdr3_aa: ASSSHYSAVIAKNIQY
v_call: TRBV18; j_call: TRBJ2-7; cdr3_aa: ASSPPSSGYEQY
v_call: TRBV7-2; j_call: TRBJ1-3; cdr3_aa: ASSSAWEDTIY